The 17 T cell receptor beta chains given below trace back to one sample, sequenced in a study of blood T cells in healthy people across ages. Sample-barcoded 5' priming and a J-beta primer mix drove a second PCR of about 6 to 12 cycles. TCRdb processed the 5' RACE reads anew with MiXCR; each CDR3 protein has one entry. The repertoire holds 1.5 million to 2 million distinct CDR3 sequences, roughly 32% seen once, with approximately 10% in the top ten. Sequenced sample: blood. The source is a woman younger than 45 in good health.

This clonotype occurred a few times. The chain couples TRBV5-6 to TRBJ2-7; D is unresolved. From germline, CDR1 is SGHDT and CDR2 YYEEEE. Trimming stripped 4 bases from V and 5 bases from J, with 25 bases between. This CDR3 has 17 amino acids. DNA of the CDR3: TGTGCCAGCAGCGAACCGGGCGACGACCCCTTTGGCCACGAGCAGTACTTC. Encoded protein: CASSEPGDDPFGHEQYF.

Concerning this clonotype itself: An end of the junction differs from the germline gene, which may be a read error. The CDR3 region is CASSELIGSSTGTQYF. The CDR3 DNA follows: TGTGCCAGCAGTGAACTTATTGGATCTAGCACAGGTACGCAGTATTTT. The chain has TRBV6-1 and TRBJ2-3, with D perhaps TRBD1 or TRBD2 (5 bases each). Germline CDR1 is MNHNS and CDR2 is SASEGT. The CDR3 contains 16 residues.

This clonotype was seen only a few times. The CDR3 sequence is CASSSVAAVSYEQYF. CDR3 sequence (DNA): TGTGCCAGCAGTTCGGTAGCGGCCGTCTCCTACGAGCAGTACTTC. The J gene is TRBJ2-7, the V gene TRBV28; maybe TRBD2 (6 bases). Germline CDR1 MDHEN, CDR2 SYDVKM. The ends were cut back, 4 bases at V and 0 bases at J, with 13 bases in the middle. The CDR3 extends over 15 amino acids.

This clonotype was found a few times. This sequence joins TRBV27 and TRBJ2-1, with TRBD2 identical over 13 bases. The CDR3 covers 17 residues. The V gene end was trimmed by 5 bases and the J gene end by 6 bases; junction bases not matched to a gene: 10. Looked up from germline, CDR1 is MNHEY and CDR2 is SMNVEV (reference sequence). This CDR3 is CASSVGGGTSGINEQFF. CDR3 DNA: TGTGCCAGCAGTGTGGGGGGTGGGACTAGCGGGATCAATGAGCAGTTCTTC.

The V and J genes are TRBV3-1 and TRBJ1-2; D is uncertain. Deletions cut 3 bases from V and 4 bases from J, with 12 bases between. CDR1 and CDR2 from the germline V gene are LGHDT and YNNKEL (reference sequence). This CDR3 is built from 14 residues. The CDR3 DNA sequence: TGTGCCAGCAGCCAGACCATGTTGGTCTATGGCTACACCTTC. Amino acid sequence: CASSQTMLVYGYTF.

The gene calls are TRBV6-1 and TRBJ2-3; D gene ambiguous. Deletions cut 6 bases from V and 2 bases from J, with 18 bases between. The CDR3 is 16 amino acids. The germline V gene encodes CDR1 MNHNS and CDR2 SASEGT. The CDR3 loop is CASSDHLASATDTQYF. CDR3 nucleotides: TGTGCCAGCAGCGATCATTTGGCCTCCGCCACAGATACGCAGTATTTT.

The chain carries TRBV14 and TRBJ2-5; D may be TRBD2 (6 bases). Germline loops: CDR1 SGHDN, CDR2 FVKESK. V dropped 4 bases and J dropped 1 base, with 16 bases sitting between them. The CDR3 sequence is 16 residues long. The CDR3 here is CASSLSVEGIQETQYF. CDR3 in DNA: TGTGCCAGCAGCCTTTCGGTGGAGGGGATCCAAGAGACCCAGTACTTC.

In DNA, the CDR3 is TGCAGCGCCGGCGGGCTCCGACAGGGGAACAGTGCAGCTTTCTTT. Its translation: CSAGGLRQGNSAAFF. The chain joins TRBV29-1 to TRBJ1-1; 8 bases match TRBD1. Germline CDR1 SQVTM, CDR2 ANQGSEA. There are 15 residues in the CDR3. V lost 7 bases and J lost 10; bases outside the gene matches: 20.

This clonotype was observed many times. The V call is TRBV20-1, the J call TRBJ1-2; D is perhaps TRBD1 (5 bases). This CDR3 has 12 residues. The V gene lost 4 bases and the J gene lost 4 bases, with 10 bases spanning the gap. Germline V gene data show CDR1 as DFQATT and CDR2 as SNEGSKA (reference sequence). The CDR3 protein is CSATGNGYGYTF. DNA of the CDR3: TGCAGTGCTACAGGGAACGGCTATGGCTACACCTTC.

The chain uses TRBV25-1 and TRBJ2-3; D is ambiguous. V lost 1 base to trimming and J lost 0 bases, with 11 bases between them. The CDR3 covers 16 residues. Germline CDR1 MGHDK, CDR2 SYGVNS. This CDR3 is CASSELGGTSTDTQYF. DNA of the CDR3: TGTGCCAGCAGTGAATTGGGTGGAACCAGCACAGATACGCAGTATTTT.

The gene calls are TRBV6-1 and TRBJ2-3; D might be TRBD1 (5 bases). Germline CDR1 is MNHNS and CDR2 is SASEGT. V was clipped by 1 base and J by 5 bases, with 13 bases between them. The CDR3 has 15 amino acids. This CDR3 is CASSEVRGSGDTQYF. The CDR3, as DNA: TGTGCCAGCAGTGAAGTAAGGGGTTCAGGAGATACGCAGTATTTT.

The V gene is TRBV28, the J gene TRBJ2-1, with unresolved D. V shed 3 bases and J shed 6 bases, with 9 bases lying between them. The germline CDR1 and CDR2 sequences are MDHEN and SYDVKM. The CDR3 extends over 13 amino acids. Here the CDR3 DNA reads TGTGCCAGCAGTTTCTTCACCGCCAATGAGCAGTTCTTC. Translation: CASSFFTANEQFF.

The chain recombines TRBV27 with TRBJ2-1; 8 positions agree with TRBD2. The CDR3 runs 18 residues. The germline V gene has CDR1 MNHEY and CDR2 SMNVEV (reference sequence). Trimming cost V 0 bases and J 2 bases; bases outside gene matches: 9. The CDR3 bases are TGTGCCAGCAGTTTATCGAGTTCGACGGGAGGGCCCTACAATGAGCAGTTCTTC. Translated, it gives CASSLSSSTGGPYNEQFF.

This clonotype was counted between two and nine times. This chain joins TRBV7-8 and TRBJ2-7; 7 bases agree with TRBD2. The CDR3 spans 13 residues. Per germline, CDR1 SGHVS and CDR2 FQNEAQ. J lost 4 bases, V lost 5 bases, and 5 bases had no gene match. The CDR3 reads CASSRSGGYEQYF. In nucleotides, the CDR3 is TGTGCCAGCAGCCGATCCGGGGGGTACGAGCAGTACTTC.

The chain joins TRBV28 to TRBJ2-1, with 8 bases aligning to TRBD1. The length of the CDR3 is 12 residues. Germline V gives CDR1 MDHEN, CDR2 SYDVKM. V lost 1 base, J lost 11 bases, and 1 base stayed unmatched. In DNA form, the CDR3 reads TGTGCCAGCAGTTTATCAGGGGGCCAGCAGTTCTTC. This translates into CASSLSGGQQFF.

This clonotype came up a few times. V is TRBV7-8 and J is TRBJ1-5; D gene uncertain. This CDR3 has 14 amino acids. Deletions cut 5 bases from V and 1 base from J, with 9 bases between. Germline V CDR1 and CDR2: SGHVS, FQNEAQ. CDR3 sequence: CASSLPYSNQPQHF. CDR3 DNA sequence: TGTGCCAGCAGCCTCCCCTACAGCAATCAGCCCCAGCATTTT.

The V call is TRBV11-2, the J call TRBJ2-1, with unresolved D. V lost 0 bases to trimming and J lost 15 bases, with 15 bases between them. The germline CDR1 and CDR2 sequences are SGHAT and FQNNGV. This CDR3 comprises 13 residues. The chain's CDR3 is CASSLESSTDPFF. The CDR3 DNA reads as TGTGCCAGCAGCTTAGAGTCGTCCACTGACCCGTTCTTC. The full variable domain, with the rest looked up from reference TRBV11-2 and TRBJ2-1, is EAGVAQSPRYKIIEKRQSVAFWCNPISGHATLYWYQQILGQGPKLLIQFQNNGVVDDSQLPKDRFSAERLKGVDSTLKIQPAKLEDSAVYLCASSLESSTDPFFGPGTRLTVL.